The clone carrying this TCR beta chain has just a few counts. Antigen: not known. This record comes from a study of identical twins. Study findings and constraints: Weaker excess twin sharing was seen among beta out-of-frame sequences. Conclusions relied on cross-sectional statistical analysis, not following the same donors. Diverse VJ usage suggested most zero-insertion clonotypes were not invariant T cells.

The CDR3 spans 15 residues. CDR1 and CDR2 from the germline V gene are SGDLS and YYNGEE. V was pared by 0 bases and J by 3 bases, with 10 bases between. Template switching created a universal primer site, and the cDNA included unique molecular identifiers. One entry per CDR3 protein results from TCRdb running MiXCR on the 5' RACE reads. The repertoire holds 300,000 to 400,000 distinct CDR3 sequences, 9% to 15% seen once, with roughly 7% in the top ten. These data also featured in a second study, about yellow fever vaccine responses in identical twins.

The rearrangement links TRBV9 to TRBJ1-3; D is perhaps TRBD1 (5 bases). Sequencing used CD8+ T cells sorted from blood. The TCR sequence derives from a woman aged 18 to 35 in good health. The CDR3 DNA reads TGTGCCAGCAGCGTAGAAGGGACTGATGGAAACACCATATATTTT. It encodes CASSVEGTDGNTIYF.